The clone carrying this T cell receptor beta chain has more than one count but fewer than ten. The data derive from a study of PD-1 blockade in classical Hodgkin lymphoma. Clones were read by immunoSEQ multiplex PCR, and TCRdb kept only the in-frame ones, dropping some. The sample lists approximately 80,000 clones, about nine tenths occurring once. The CDR3 is 16 residues long. J lost 2 bases, V lost 4 bases, and 9 bases had no gene match. Looked up from germline, CDR1 is MGHRA and CDR2 is YSYEKL. The patients all showed relapse after autologous stem cell transplantation, while their brentuximab vedotin exposure varied.

This sequence joins TRBV4-1 and TRBJ2-3; 7 positions match TRBD2. This receptor was taken from a human donor with classical Hodgkin lymphoma. The sequencing used peripheral blood mononuclear cells (PBMCs), collected at baseline. In DNA, the CDR3 is TGCGCCAGCAGCCTCAATCCAGCGGGGTTCACAGATACGCAGTATTTT. It yields the protein CASSLNPAGFTDTQYF.